This T cell receptor (beta chain) was identified in a study of blood T cells in healthy people across ages. This clonotype was seen only once. Trimming removed 5 bases at V and 5 bases at J, with 10 bases between. Germline CDR1 and CDR2: SGHTA and FQGNSA. This CDR3 has 13 amino acids. Through a sample-barcoded 5' primer and a J-beta primer mix, a second PCR was run for 7 to 11 cycles. Each CDR3 protein is one row after TCRdb ran MiXCR on the 5' RACE reads. The table lists about 750,000 distinct CDR3 sequences, about 53% of them singletons. This chain uses TRBV7-2 with TRBJ2-1; no clear D. Sequencing was performed on blood. The TCR originated in a man older than 75 in good health. Here the CDR3 reads CASSQAINNEQFF. The CDR3 coding sequence is TGTGCCAGCAGCCAAGCAATAAACAATGAGCAGTTCTTC. Based on the CDR3 plus reference TRBV7-2 and TRBJ2-1, the full variable domain is GAGVSQSPSNKVTEKGKDVELRCDPISGHTALYWYRQSLGQGLEFLIYFQGNSAPDKSGLPSDRFSAERTGGSVSTLTIQRTQQEDSAVYLCASSQAINNEQFFGPGTRLTVL.